This T cell receptor (beta chain) was profiled in a study of identical twins. TCRdb analysed the 5' RACE reads with MiXCR anew, one entry per CDR3 protein. The data show around 500,000 distinct CDR3 sequences, about 14% seen once. This CDR3 spans 16 amino acids. Unmatched junction bases numbered 9, after V lost 5 bases and J lost 5 bases. Germline V gives CDR1 SGHTA, CDR2 FQGNSA. A few counts support this clonotype. Separately, the same data were catalogued under a study of yellow fever vaccine responses in identical twins.

Sequences were obtained from CD4+ T cells sorted from blood. This clonotype originated in a woman between 18 and 29 years old in good health. The J gene is TRBJ2-3, the V gene TRBV7-2; 11 nucleotides align to TRBD2. CDR3 nucleotides: TGTGCCAGCAGCGTGTTAGCGGGAGGGCCTATAGATACGCAGTATTTT. Residues: CASSVLAGGPIDTQYF.